The 24 T cell receptor beta chains reported below all come from one sample, sequenced in a study of early stage breast cancer tumors. Sequencing was performed with immunoSEQ multiplex PCR; in TCRdb, only in-frame clones are kept and a portion is missing. The top ten clones hold about 9% of a sample with roughly 8,400 clones, 60% to 85% of them seen once. The source material was normal breast tissue next to the tumor. The receptors stem from a person aged 55 to 69 with breast cancer.

This sequence joins TRBV7-9 and TRBJ1-2; no reliable D call. Germline V CDR1 and CDR2: SEHNR, FQNEAQ (reference sequence). This CDR3 contains 15 residues. The V end was cut by 5 bases, the J end by 2 bases, with 15 bases between. The CDR3 DNA is TGTGCCAGCAGCGTTTGGCCCACAGCCAACTATGGCTACACCTTC. This translates into CASSVWPTANYGYTF.

V gene TRBV5-5 combines with J gene TRBJ2-3; 12 nucleotides align to TRBD1. Germline-derived CDR1 and CDR2 are SGHKS and YYEKEE (reference sequence). The CDR3 extends over 15 amino acids. J gave up 4 bases and V 4 bases, and 4 bases lay outside the gene matches. The CDR3 DNA is TGTGCCAGCAGCATCGGGACAGGGGGCGCAGATACGCAGTATTTT. Translated, it gives CASSIGTGGADTQYF.

The V and J genes are TRBV6-6 and TRBJ1-4; D perhaps matches TRBD1 (5 bases). The germline V gene encodes CDR1 MNHNY and CDR2 SVGAGI (reference sequence). The CDR3 has 14 amino acids. V lost 2 bases, J lost 8 bases, and 12 bases lay in between. CDR3 sequence: CASSYNLGGEKLFF. The CDR3 DNA sequence: TGTGCCAGCAGTTACAACCTGGGGGGGGAAAAACTGTTTTTT.

The rearrangement joins TRBV28 to TRBJ2-3; D is unclear. Trimming cost V 4 bases and J 0 bases, with 14 bases left between them. Germline CDR1 is MDHEN and CDR2 is SYDVKM. This CDR3 comprises 16 residues. DNA for the CDR3: TGTGCCAGCAGTTCCCCCCCCGCTGCTAGCACAGATACGCAGTATTTT. This translates into CASSSPPAASTDTQYF.

This chain's CDR3 is CASSFRTDTQYF. The CDR3 nucleotides are TGTGCCAGCAGCTTTCGCACAGATACGCAGTATTTT. The V and J genes are TRBV9 and TRBJ2-3; D is unresolved. V was cut by 4 bases and J by 1 base, with 4 bases left in between. CDR3 length: 12 amino acids. Germline CDR1 and CDR2: SGDLS and YYNGEE.

The CDR3 loop reads CASSVGALANYGYTF. In DNA form, the CDR3 reads TGTGCCAGCAGCGTAGGAGCTCTTGCTAACTATGGCTACACCTTC. The genes are TRBV9 and TRBJ1-2; D not resolved. Germline V gene data show CDR1 as SGDLS and CDR2 as YYNGEE. CDR3 size: 15 residues. V was pared by 0 bases and J by 0 bases, with 9 bases between.

The genes are TRBV14 and TRBJ2-3, with a tentative D call TRBD2 (5 bases). Germline V gene lookup returns CDR1 SGHDN and CDR2 FVKESK. The V end was cut by 5 bases, the J end by 0 bases, with 18 bases between. This CDR3 comprises 17 residues. The CDR3 region has the DNA TGTGCCAGCAGCTCCCATCGTAGGGAGAATAGCACAGATACGCAGTATTTT. This codes for CASSSHRRENSTDTQYF. The whole variable domain, remainder taken from reference TRBV14 and TRBJ2-3, is EAGVTQFPSHSVIEKGQTVTLRCDPISGHDNLYWYRRVMGKEIKFLLHFVKESKQDESGMPNNRFLAERTGGTYSTLKVQPAELEDSGVYFCASSSHRRENSTDTQYFGPGTRLTVL.

This clone was recorded once. This chain connects TRBV19 to TRBJ1-2; D is unclear. V lost 5 bases, J lost 1 base, and 8 bases lay in between. This CDR3 is built from 13 residues. CDR1 is LNHDA and CDR2 is SQIVND in the germline V gene (reference sequence). CDR3 nucleotide sequence: TGTGCCAGTAGTCTCCGTGTTAACTATGGCTACACCTTC. Translation: CASSLRVNYGYTF.

The genes are TRBV5-8 and TRBJ2-3, with D perhaps TRBD2 (6 bases). CDR1 and CDR2 from the germline V gene are SGHTS and YDEGEE. The CDR3 runs to 19 residues. V lost 2 bases to trimming and J lost 2 bases, with 24 bases between them. The CDR3 DNA sequence: TGTGCCAGCAGCTTTAATCCGCCCCAAGGTAGCGGTGACACAGATACGCAGTATTTT. Its translation: CASSFNPPQGSGDTDTQYF.

The V call is TRBV9, the J call TRBJ2-3; D is perhaps TRBD1 or TRBD2 (6 bases each). CDR1 is SGDLS and CDR2 is YYNGEE in the germline V gene. This CDR3 is built from 15 residues. Trimming stripped 6 bases from V and 0 bases from J, with 14 bases between. The CDR3 sequence: CASKNGGSSTDTQYF. The DNA for the CDR3 is TGTGCCAGCAAAAACGGGGGCTCAAGCACAGATACGCAGTATTTT.

This chain connects TRBV6-1 to TRBJ2-7, with 9 bases that match TRBD2. The length of the CDR3 is 13 residues. The J segment lost 3 bases and the V segment lost 6 bases, leaving 3 bases of the junction unmatched. Germline V gives CDR1 MNHNS, CDR2 SASEGT. The CDR3 coding sequence is TGTGCCAGCAGGTCTAGCGGGATCTACGAGCAGTACTTC. Encoded protein: CASRSSGIYEQYF.

The chain joins TRBV2 to TRBJ1-2; D call uncertain. Trimming removed 7 bases from V and 2 bases from J, with 11 bases in between. Germline-derived CDR1 and CDR2 are SNHLY and FYNNEI. The CDR3 totals 13 residues. CDR3 DNA sequence: TGTGCCAGCATAAAGAACAGAAACTATGGCTACACCTTC. It yields the protein CASIKNRNYGYTF.

V is TRBV7-3 and J is TRBJ1-2; D call uncertain. The CDR3 has 15 amino acids. From germline, CDR1 is SGHTA and CDR2 FQGTGA. Trimming removed 5 bases from V and 2 bases from J, with 15 bases in between. DNA for the CDR3: TGTGCCAGCAGCCCGAGCAGCGGCTCGAACTATGGCTACACCTTC. It specifies CASSPSSGSNYGYTF.

The chain is built from TRBV28 and TRBJ2-2; unclear D gene. Trimming removed 6 bases at V and 0 bases at J, with 14 bases between. The CDR3 extends over 16 amino acids. In germline, CDR1 is MDHEN, CDR2 SYDVKM. The CDR3 loop reads CASSSSRAANTGELFF. The CDR3 DNA follows: TGTGCCAGCAGCTCCTCCCGGGCCGCGAACACCGGGGAGCTGTTTTTT.

The chain carries TRBV2 and TRBJ1-4, with 7 bases identical to TRBD1. This CDR3 is 15 amino acids long. Germline V lookup: CDR1 SNHLY, CDR2 FYNNEI. Unmatched junction bases numbered 9, after V lost 6 bases and J lost 5 bases. The CDR3 nucleotides read TGTGCCAGCAGCCCATCAGGGGGAGTCAATGAAAAACTGTTTTTT. Its protein product is CASSPSGGVNEKLFF. Drawing the rest from reference TRBV2 and TRBJ1-4, the complete variable domain is EPEVTQTPSHQVTQMGQEVILRCVPISNHLYFYWYRQILGQKVEFLVSFYNNEISEKSEIFDDQFSVERPDGSNFTLKIRSTKLEDSAMYFCASSPSGGVNEKLFFGSGTQLSVL.

The chain links TRBV7-2 to TRBJ1-2; perhaps TRBD1 as D (5 bases). CDR1 is SGHTA and CDR2 is FQGNSA in the germline V gene. The CDR3 loop spans 13 amino acids. V lost 6 bases to trimming and J lost 2 bases, with 10 bases between them. The CDR3 sequence is CASSSQVNYGYTF. The CDR3 DNA sequence: TGTGCCAGCAGTTCACAGGTGAACTATGGCTACACCTTC.

The J gene is TRBJ2-7, the V gene TRBV9, with D perhaps TRBD2 (5 bases). Germline V gene sequence: CDR1 SGDLS, CDR2 YYNGEE. The CDR3 extends over 16 amino acids. V was cut by 4 bases and J by 2 bases, with 19 bases left in between. The CDR3 coding sequence is TGTGCCAGCAGCCCCGTCAAGGGAGCCAGAACCTACGAGCAGTACTTC. It is translated as CASSPVKGARTYEQYF.

The chain has TRBV19 and TRBJ2-1; 7 bases are shared with TRBD2. With 4 bases clipped from V and 0 bases from J, the junction kept 3 bases outside the gene matches. The germline CDR1 and CDR2 sequences are LNHDA and SQIVND (reference sequence). The CDR3 runs to 15 residues. CDR3 nucleotides: TGTGCCAGTAGTACGGGCGGGAGCTCCTACAATGAGCAGTTCTTC. As protein: CASSTGGSSYNEQFF.

The chain couples TRBV5-4 to TRBJ2-1; the match to TRBD2 covers 7 bases. Trimming at V came to 1 base and at J to 3 bases, leaving 10 bases not matched to a gene. This CDR3 comprises 17 residues. Germline loops: CDR1 SGHNT, CDR2 YYREEE (reference sequence). CDR3 sequence: CASSLRGGGRIYNEQFF. CDR3 nucleotide sequence: TGTGCCAGCAGCTTGCGTGGTGGCGGGAGAATCTACAATGAGCAGTTCTTC.

The chain recombines TRBV7-8 with TRBJ2-7, with 9 bases that match TRBD1. J lost 2 bases, V lost 5 bases, and 13 bases had no gene match. Germline loops: CDR1 SGHVS, CDR2 FQNEAQ. This CDR3 region has 17 residues. CDR3 amino acids: CASSPHPGTGSPYEQYF. The CDR3 nucleotides are TGTGCCAGCAGCCCCCACCCCGGGACAGGGTCCCCCTACGAGCAGTACTTC. The variable domain in full, completed from reference TRBV7-8 and TRBJ2-7, reads GAGVSQSPRYKVAKRGQDVALRCDPISGHVSLFWYQQALGQGPEFLTYFQNEAQLDKSGLPSDRFFAERPEGSVSTLKIQRTQQEDSAVYLCASSPHPGTGSPYEQYFGPGTRLTVT.

This clone has only one observation. The chain uses TRBV27 and TRBJ2-1; D uncertain. CDR3 length: 13 residues. In germline, CDR1 is MNHEY, CDR2 SMNVEV (reference sequence). Trimming removed 4 bases at V and 8 bases at J, with 12 bases between. This CDR3 is CASSSRLVDEQFF. CDR3 sequence (DNA): TGTGCCAGCAGTTCAAGACTTGTGGATGAGCAGTTCTTC.

This chain uses TRBV6-4 with TRBJ2-3; D uncertain. Trimming left V 5 bases short and J 0 bases short, with 15 bases between. This CDR3 is 16 amino acids long. Germline CDR1 reads MRHNA; CDR2 reads SNTAGT. The CDR3: CASSPTELFSTDTQYF. The DNA of the CDR3 is TGTGCCAGCAGTCCGACTGAGCTATTTAGCACAGATACGCAGTATTTT.

In this sample, this clone turned up a few times. This chain joins TRBV2 and TRBJ1-1; 10 bases match TRBD1. Trimming at V came to 5 bases and at J to 5 bases, leaving 8 bases not matched to a gene. CDR1 and CDR2 from the germline V gene are SNHLY and FYNNEI. The CDR3 runs to 15 residues. The CDR3 nucleotides are TGTGCCAGCAGTAAAAGACAGGGGGCGAATACTGAAGCTTTCTTT. Protein product: CASSKRQGANTEAFF.

The genes are TRBV7-6 and TRBJ2-4; TRBD1 matches at 8 bases. This CDR3 comprises 14 residues. The ends lost 5 bases at V and 6 bases at J; junction bases unmatched: 6. CDR1 and CDR2 (germline): SGHVS, FNYEAQ. Here the CDR3 reads CASSASGGLNIQYF. The CDR3, as DNA: TGTGCCAGCAGCGCCTCAGGGGGCTTAAACATTCAGTACTTC.